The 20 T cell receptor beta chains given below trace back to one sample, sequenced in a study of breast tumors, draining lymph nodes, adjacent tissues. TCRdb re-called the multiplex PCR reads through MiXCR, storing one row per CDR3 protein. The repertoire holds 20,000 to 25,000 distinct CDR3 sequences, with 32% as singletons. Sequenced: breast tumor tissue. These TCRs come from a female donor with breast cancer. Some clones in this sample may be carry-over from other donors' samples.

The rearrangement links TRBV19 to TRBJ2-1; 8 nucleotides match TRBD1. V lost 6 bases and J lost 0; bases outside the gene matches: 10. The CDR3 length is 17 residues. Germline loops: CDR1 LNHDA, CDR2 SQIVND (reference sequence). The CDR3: CASSLSQGGGSYNEQFF. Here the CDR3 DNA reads TGTGCCAGTAGCCTTTCACAGGGGGGAGGCTCCTACAATGAGCAGTTCTTC. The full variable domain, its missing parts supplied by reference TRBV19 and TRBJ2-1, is DGGITQSPKYLFRKEGQNVTLSCEQNLNHDAMYWYRQDPGQGLRLIYYSQIVNDFQKGDIAEGYSVSREKKESFPLTVTSAQKNPTAFYLCASSLSQGGGSYNEQFFGPGTRLTVL.

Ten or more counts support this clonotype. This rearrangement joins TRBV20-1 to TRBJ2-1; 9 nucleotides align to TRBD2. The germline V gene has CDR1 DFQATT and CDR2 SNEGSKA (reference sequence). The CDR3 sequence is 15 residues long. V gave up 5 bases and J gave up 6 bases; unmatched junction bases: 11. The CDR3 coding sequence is TGCAGTGCTTGGACCCCTAGCGGGGAAGGCAATGAGCAGTTCTTC. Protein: CSAWTPSGEGNEQFF.

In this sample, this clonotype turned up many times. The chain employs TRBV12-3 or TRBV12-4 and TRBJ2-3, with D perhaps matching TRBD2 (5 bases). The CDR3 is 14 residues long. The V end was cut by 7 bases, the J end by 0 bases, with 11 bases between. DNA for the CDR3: TGTGCCAGCACCCTGGCTAGCAGCACAGATACGCAGTATTTT. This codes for CASTLASSTDTQYF.

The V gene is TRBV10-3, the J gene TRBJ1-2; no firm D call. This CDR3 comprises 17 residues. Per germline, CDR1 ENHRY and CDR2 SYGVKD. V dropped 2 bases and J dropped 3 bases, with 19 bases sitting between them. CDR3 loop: CAISEIGSLEEYYGYTF. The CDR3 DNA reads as TGTGCCATCAGTGAGATCGGCAGTTTAGAGGAATACTATGGCTACACCTTC.

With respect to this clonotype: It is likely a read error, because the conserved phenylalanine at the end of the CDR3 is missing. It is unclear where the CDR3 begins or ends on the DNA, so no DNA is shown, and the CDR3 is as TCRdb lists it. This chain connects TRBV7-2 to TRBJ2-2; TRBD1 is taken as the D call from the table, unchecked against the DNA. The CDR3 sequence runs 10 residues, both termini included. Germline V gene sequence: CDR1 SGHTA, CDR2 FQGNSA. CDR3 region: CASSKGQGVY.

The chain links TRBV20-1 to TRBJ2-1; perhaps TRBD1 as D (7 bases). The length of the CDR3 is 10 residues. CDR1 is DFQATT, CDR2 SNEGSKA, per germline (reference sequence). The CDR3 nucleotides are TGCAGAGACAGGGAGGATGAGCAGTTCTTC. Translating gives CRDREDEQFF.

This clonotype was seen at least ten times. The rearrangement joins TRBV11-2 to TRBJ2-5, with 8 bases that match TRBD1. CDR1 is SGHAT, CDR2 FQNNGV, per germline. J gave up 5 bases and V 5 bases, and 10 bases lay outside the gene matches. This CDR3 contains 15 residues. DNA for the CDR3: TGTGCCAGCAGCCCCCGGGGACAGGTCGGGGAGACCCAGTACTTC. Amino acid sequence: CASSPRGQVGETQYF.

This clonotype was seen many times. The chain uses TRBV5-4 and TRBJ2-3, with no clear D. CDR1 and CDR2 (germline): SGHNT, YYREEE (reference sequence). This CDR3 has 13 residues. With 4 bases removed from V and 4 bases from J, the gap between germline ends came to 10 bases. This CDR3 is CASSPRLSDTQYF. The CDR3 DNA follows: TGTGCCAGCAGCCCCAGGCTTTCAGATACGCAGTATTTT.

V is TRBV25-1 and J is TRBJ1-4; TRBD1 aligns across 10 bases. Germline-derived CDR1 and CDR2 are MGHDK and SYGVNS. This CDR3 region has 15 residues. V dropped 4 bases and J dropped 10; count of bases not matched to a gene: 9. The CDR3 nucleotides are TGTGCCAGCAGTGTGGAGGGACAGGGGTTCCCAAAACTGTTTTTT. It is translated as CASSVEGQGFPKLFF.

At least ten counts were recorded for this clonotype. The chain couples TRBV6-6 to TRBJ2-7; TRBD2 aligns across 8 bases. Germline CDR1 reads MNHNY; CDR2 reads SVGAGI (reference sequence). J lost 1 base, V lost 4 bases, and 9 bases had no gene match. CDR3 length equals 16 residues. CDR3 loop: CASSWGGAGGSYEQYF. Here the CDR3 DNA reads TGTGCCAGCAGTTGGGGGGGGGCGGGAGGTTCCTACGAGCAGTACTTC.

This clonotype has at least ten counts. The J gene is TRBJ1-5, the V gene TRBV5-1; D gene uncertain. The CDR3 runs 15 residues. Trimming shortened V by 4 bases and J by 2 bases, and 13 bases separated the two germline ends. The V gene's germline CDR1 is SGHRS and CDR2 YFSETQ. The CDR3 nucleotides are TGCGCCAGCAGCGTAGGGCCTGTGGGCAATCAGCCCCAGCATTTT. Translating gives CASSVGPVGNQPQHF.

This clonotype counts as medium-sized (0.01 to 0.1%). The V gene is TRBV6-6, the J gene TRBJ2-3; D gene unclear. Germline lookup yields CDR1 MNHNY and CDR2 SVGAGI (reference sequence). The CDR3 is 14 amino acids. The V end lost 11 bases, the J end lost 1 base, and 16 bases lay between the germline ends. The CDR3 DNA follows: TGTGCCGCAAGAGTGGGCCCCGGCACAGATACGCAGTATTTT. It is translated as CAARVGPGTDTQYF.

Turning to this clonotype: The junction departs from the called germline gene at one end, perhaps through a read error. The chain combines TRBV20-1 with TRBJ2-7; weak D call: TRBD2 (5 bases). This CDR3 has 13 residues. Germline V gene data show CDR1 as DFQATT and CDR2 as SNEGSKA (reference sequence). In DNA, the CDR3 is TGCAGTGCAACTGCGGGCAGCTCCTACGAGCAGTGCTTC. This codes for CSATAGSSYEQCF.

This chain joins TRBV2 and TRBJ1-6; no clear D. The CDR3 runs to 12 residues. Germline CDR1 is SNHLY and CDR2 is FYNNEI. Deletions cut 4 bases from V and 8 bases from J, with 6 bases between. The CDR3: CASSVMYSPLHF. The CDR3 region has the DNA TGTGCCAGCAGTGTCATGTATTCACCCCTCCACTTT.

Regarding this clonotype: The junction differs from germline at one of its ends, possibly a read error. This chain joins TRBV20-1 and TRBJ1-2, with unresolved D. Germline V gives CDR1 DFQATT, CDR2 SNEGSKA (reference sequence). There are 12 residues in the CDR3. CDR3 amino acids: CGAGILYYGYTF. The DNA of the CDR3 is TGCGGTGCTGGTATCCTCTACTATGGCTACACCTTC.

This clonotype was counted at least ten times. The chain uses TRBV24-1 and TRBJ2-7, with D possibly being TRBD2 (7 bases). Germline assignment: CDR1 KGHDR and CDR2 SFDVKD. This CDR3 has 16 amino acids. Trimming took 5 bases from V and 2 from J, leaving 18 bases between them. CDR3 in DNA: TGTGCCACCAGTGGGACAACGGGGGGCAGGCCCTACGAGCAGTACTTC. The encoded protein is CATSGTTGGRPYEQYF.

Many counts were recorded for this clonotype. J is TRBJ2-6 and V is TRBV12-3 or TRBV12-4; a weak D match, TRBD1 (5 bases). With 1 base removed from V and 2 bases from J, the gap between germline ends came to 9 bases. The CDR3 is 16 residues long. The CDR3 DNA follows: TGTGCCAGCAGTTTAGACCCAGGGACTGGGGCCAACGTCCTGACTTTC. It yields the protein CASSLDPGTGANVLTF.

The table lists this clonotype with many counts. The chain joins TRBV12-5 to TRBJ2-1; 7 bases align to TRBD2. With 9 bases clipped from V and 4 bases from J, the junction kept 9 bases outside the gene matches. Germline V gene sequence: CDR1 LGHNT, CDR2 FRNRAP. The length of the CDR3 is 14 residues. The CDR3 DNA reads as TGTGCTAGCTCGATGGGGGAGGGATACAATGAGCAGTTCTTC. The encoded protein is CASSMGEGYNEQFF.

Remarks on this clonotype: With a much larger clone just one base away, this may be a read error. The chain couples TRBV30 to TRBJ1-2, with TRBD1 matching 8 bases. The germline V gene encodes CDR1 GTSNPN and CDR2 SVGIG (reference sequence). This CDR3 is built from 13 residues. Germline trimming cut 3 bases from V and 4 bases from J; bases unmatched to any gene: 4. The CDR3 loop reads CAWRSGGAYGYTF. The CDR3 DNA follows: TGTGCCTGGAGGTCAGGGGGCGCCTATGGCTACACCTTC.

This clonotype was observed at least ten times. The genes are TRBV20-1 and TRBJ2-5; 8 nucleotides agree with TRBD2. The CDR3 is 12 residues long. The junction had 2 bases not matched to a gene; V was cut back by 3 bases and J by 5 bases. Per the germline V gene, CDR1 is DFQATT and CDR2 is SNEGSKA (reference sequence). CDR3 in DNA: TGCAGTGCTAGGGGACTAGTCGAGACCCAGTACTTC. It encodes CSARGLVETQYF.